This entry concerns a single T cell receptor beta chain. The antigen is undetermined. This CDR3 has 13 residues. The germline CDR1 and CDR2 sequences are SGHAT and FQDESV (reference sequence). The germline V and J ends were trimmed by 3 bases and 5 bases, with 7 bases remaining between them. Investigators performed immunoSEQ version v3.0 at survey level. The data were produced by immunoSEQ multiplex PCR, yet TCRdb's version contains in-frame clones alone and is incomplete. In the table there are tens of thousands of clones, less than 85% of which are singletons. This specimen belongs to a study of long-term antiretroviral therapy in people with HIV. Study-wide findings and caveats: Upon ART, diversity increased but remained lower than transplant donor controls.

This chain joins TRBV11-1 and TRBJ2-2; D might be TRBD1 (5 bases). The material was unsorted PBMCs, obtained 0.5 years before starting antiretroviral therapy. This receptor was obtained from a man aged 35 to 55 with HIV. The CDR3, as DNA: TGTGCCAGCAGCTTTAGGGGAACCGGGGAGCTGTTTTTT. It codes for CASSFRGTGELFF.